These 30 T cell receptor beta chains were all obtained from the same sample, sequenced in a study of radiation and T cells in renal cell carcinoma. Time point given: blood 2 weeks post-SBRT. The sample's treatment: 15 Gy SBRT to primary tumor, nephrectomy 4 weeks later. Using immunoSEQ multiplex PCR, the repertoire was profiled, and TCRdb retains in-frame clones only, with some absent. The sample shows about 130,000 clones, around four fifths of them seen only once. This sample comprised blood, obtained from a patient whose treatment included radiotherapy and nephrectomy. The receptors shown here come from a woman aged 55-75 years with renal cell carcinoma.

The chain carries TRBV28 and TRBJ1-3; D not resolved. Germline CDR1 and CDR2: MDHEN and SYDVKM. V lost 1 base to trimming and J lost 7 bases, with 11 bases between them. The CDR3 contains 14 residues. The DNA for the CDR3 is TGTGCCAGCAGTTTATACGGGGATCATAACACCATATATTTT. Its protein is CASSLYGDHNTIYF.

This chain connects TRBV6-5 to TRBJ1-1; a weak D match, TRBD1 (6 bases). Per germline, CDR1 MNHEY and CDR2 SVGAGI. The CDR3 covers 11 residues. V gave up 8 bases and J gave up 6 bases, with 10 bases separating them. As DNA, the CDR3 is TGTGCCAGCGGAAGGGGGGCTGAAGCTTTCTTT. Its translation is CASGRGAEAFF.

The chain recombines TRBV27 with TRBJ2-7; no clear D gene. Trimming removed 4 bases at V and 0 bases at J, with 16 bases between. CDR3 size: 16 residues. CDR1 and CDR2 (germline): MNHEY, SMNVEV (reference sequence). The CDR3 loop reads CASSSRWRPSSYEQYF. CDR3 sequence (DNA): TGTGCCAGCAGTTCCCGGTGGAGACCTTCCTCCTACGAGCAGTACTTC.

The gene calls are TRBV9 and TRBJ1-1; the match to TRBD1 covers 7 bases. Germline-derived CDR1 and CDR2 are SGDLS and YYNGEE. After removal of 2 bases from V and 4 bases from J, the junction contained 2 bases not matched to a gene. There are 13 residues in the CDR3. This chain's CDR3 is CASSVTGTTEAFF. CDR3 coding DNA: TGTGCCAGCAGCGTGACAGGGACCACTGAAGCTTTCTTT.

Worth noting for this clone: Its ends do not fully match the called genes, so a read error is possible. The V and J genes are TRBV7-7 and TRBJ2-7, with D possibly being TRBD2 (6 bases). The CDR3 sequence is 13 residues long. Germline CDR1 and CDR2: SSHAT and FNYEAQ (reference sequence). The CDR3 coding sequence is TGTGCTAGCAGCCCGACTAGTTTCCACGAGCAGTACTTC. This codes for CASSPTSFHEQYF.

The DNA for the CDR3 is TGTGCCAGTAGTATGTTGGAGTCTGGAAACACCATATATTTT. Translating gives CASSMLESGNTIYF. V usage is TRBV19 and J usage is TRBJ1-3; D is ambiguous. The CDR3 spans 14 residues. CDR1 LNHDA and CDR2 SQIVND come from the germline V gene (reference sequence). Trimming shortened V by 3 bases and J by 1 base, and 7 bases separated the two germline ends.

The chain is built from TRBV14 and TRBJ1-1; D is unclear. CDR3 size: 17 residues. Germline V CDR1 and CDR2: SGHDN, FVKESK. The V gene lost 2 bases and the J gene lost 1 base, with 17 bases spanning the gap. CDR3 sequence: CASSQKKRAGWNTEAFF. Written as DNA, the CDR3 is TGTGCCAGCAGCCAAAAAAAAAGGGCTGGGTGGAACACTGAAGCTTTCTTT.

The chain recombines TRBV4-1 with TRBJ1-2; TRBD1 matches 10 bases. From germline, CDR1 is MGHRA and CDR2 YSYEKL. The CDR3 is 16 residues long. The J segment lost 2 bases and the V segment lost 4 bases, leaving 7 bases of the junction unmatched. CDR3 region: CASSLVPGQGNYGYTF. The CDR3 DNA reads as TGCGCCAGCAGCCTCGTCCCGGGACAGGGGAACTATGGCTACACCTTC.

This chain joins TRBV5-1 and TRBJ2-5; TRBD1 matches at 11 bases. Per the germline V gene, CDR1 is SGHRS and CDR2 is YFSETQ. The length of the CDR3 is 15 residues. With V trimmed by 2 bases and J by 5 bases, 5 bases remained unmatched. CDR3 loop: CASSLRTGGMETQYF. The CDR3 coding sequence is TGCGCCAGCAGCTTACGGACAGGGGGCATGGAGACCCAGTACTTC.

The chain carries TRBV6-1 and TRBJ1-1; tentatively, D is TRBD1 (6 bases). Germline values: CDR1 MNHNS, CDR2 SASEGT. The CDR3 totals 16 residues. Trimming took 4 bases from V and 10 from J, leaving 25 bases between them. In DNA form, the CDR3 reads TGTGCCAGCAGTGTTACGGCCCAGGGGATAGGGTTAGTAGCTTTCTTT. Its translation is CASSVTAQGIGLVAFF.

The V call is TRBV7-3, the J call TRBJ1-2, with TRBD1 matching over 12 bases. Germline V gene data show CDR1 as SGHTA and CDR2 as FQGTGA. The length of the CDR3 is 15 residues. V was clipped by 5 bases and J by 7 bases; unmatched bases: 8. The CDR3 nucleotides are TGTGCCAGCAGCCCAGGGACAGGGGGCGTGGGTGGCTACACCTTC. It specifies CASSPGTGGVGGYTF.

The J gene is TRBJ1-1, the V gene TRBV19, with D tentatively TRBD1 (5 bases). Germline assignment: CDR1 LNHDA and CDR2 SQIVND (reference sequence). With 3 bases removed from V and 1 base from J, the gap between germline ends came to 9 bases. This CDR3 is built from 14 residues. The CDR3: CASSIGASNTEAFF. The CDR3 region has the DNA TGTGCCAGTAGTATTGGGGCTTCGAACACTGAAGCTTTCTTT.

The chain is built from TRBV7-2 and TRBJ2-7; possibly TRBD1 for D (5 bases). Trimming removed 5 bases from V and 4 bases from J, with 12 bases in between. Germline V lookup: CDR1 SGHTA, CDR2 FQGNSA. This CDR3 region has 13 residues. The CDR3 protein is CASSGQSDYEQYF. CDR3 coding DNA: TGTGCCAGCAGCGGACAATCCGATTACGAGCAGTACTTC.

The chain has TRBV7-8 and TRBJ2-1; the match to TRBD1 covers 7 bases. V was pared by 3 bases and J by 0 bases, with 8 bases of the junction left unmatched. Germline V lookup: CDR1 SGHVS, CDR2 FQNEAQ. CDR3 length: 17 amino acids. The CDR3 sequence: CASSFKEGTVSYNEQFF. DNA for the CDR3: TGTGCCAGCAGCTTCAAAGAAGGGACAGTCTCCTACAATGAGCAGTTCTTC.

In this sample, this clone turned up many times. V usage is TRBV9 and J usage is TRBJ1-3; D is perhaps TRBD1 (6 bases). Trimming took off 3 bases at V and 1 base at J, with 11 bases between the two ends. The CDR3 totals 15 residues. From germline, CDR1 is SGDLS and CDR2 YYNGEE. In DNA, the CDR3 is TGTGCCAGCAGCGCTGGGACACTTTCTGGAAACACCATATATTTT. It yields the protein CASSAGTLSGNTIYF.

This rearrangement joins TRBV6-5 to TRBJ1-2, with TRBD1 matching 12 bases. In germline, CDR1 is MNHEY, CDR2 SVGAGI. The ends lost 7 bases at V and 9 bases at J; junction bases unmatched: 9. The CDR3 runs 14 residues. The CDR3 loop is CASKAGTGGSRYTF. The CDR3 DNA reads as TGTGCCAGCAAGGCCGGGACAGGGGGCTCCCGCTACACCTTC.

The rearrangement links TRBV9 to TRBJ2-7; 8 nucleotides match TRBD2. This CDR3 spans 16 amino acids. With V trimmed by 4 bases and J by 3 bases, 12 bases remained unmatched. CDR1 SGDLS and CDR2 YYNGEE come from the germline V gene. This CDR3 reads CASSPTGGAQDYEQYF. The DNA of the CDR3 is TGTGCCAGCAGCCCTACCGGGGGGGCACAGGACTACGAGCAGTACTTC.

V gene TRBV7-9 combines with J gene TRBJ1-2; 7 nucleotides match TRBD1. From germline, CDR1 is SEHNR and CDR2 FQNEAQ (reference sequence). Germline trimming cut 4 bases from V and 7 bases from J; bases unmatched to any gene: 12. The CDR3 contains 15 residues. CDR3 amino acids: CASSSRAEQGPGYTF. DNA of the CDR3: TGTGCCAGCAGCTCAAGGGCGGAACAGGGGCCTGGCTACACCTTC.

There are a few counts of this clone. The chain has TRBV10-3 and TRBJ1-3; D unresolved. This CDR3 has 14 residues. CDR1 ENHRY and CDR2 SYGVKD come from the germline V gene. V lost 6 bases and J lost 2, with 11 bases in between. CDR3 sequence reads: CAIRGWTTGNTIYF. For the CDR3, the DNA is TGTGCCATCAGGGGATGGACCACTGGAAACACCATATATTTT.

The V and J genes are TRBV2 and TRBJ2-7, with TRBD1 matching 11 bases. CDR3 length equals 15 residues. Germline V gene data show CDR1 as SNHLY and CDR2 as FYNNEI. V trimming: 1 base; J trimming: 5 bases; junction bases outside the gene matches: 4. CDR3 coding DNA: TGTGCCAGCAGTGAAGGGACAGGGGGCATGAACGAGCAGTACTTC. This sequence encodes CASSEGTGGMNEQYF.

The chain links TRBV6-5 to TRBJ1-5; tentatively, D is TRBD1 (6 bases). V was pared by 8 bases and J by 4 bases, with 15 bases between. Germline lookup yields CDR1 MNHEY and CDR2 SVGAGI. CDR3 length equals 14 residues. The CDR3 sequence is CASDGGAGNQPQHF. DNA of the CDR3: TGTGCCAGCGACGGGGGGGCAGGGAATCAGCCCCAGCATTTT.

The rearrangement joins TRBV25-1 to TRBJ1-4, with D maybe TRBD1 (5 bases). V shed 4 bases and J shed 3 bases, with 12 bases lying between them. The CDR3 contains 15 residues. The germline V gene has CDR1 MGHDK and CDR2 SYGVNS. The CDR3 protein is CASSAPWGANEKLFF. The CDR3 nucleotides read TGTGCCAGCAGTGCCCCGTGGGGCGCTAATGAAAAACTGTTTTTT.

The chain combines TRBV27 with TRBJ1-1, with unresolved D. Looked up from germline, CDR1 is MNHEY and CDR2 is SMNVEV (reference sequence). V was pared by 6 bases and J by 0 bases, with 8 bases between. The CDR3 is 13 residues long. CDR3 nucleotide sequence: TGTGCCAGCAGCTACCAACTGAACACTGAAGCTTTCTTT. Translation gives CASSYQLNTEAFF.

The chain is built from TRBV5-1 and TRBJ1-1; D unclear. Germline V lookup: CDR1 SGHRS, CDR2 YFSETQ. This CDR3 has 14 amino acids. The germline V and J ends were trimmed by 1 base and 0 bases, with 7 bases remaining between them. CDR3: CASSLNEMNTEAFF. CDR3 sequence (DNA): TGCGCCAGCAGCTTGAACGAGATGAACACTGAAGCTTTCTTT.

J is TRBJ2-7 and V is TRBV11-2, with 12 bases fitting TRBD2. This CDR3 has 14 residues. Per germline, CDR1 SGHAT and CDR2 FQNNGV. V shed 5 bases, J shed 5 bases, and the junction held 4 bases outside the gene matches. CDR3 loop: CASSRLAGEDEQYF. The CDR3 DNA reads TGTGCCAGCAGCCGACTAGCGGGAGAGGACGAGCAGTACTTC.

The chain employs TRBV7-9 and TRBJ1-1; D unresolved. V lost 10 bases, J lost 1 base, and 10 bases lay in between. The germline gives CDR1 SEHNR, CDR2 FQNEAQ (reference sequence). The CDR3 contains 12 residues. In nucleotides, the CDR3 is TGTGCCACCGAGCGGGGGAACACTGAAGCTTTCTTT. It specifies CATERGNTEAFF.

The chain couples TRBV19 to TRBJ2-2; the match to TRBD2 covers 10 bases. The J segment lost 4 bases and the V segment lost 3 bases, leaving 14 bases of the junction unmatched. This CDR3 spans 19 amino acids. CDR1 and CDR2 from the germline V gene are LNHDA and SQIVND (reference sequence). Here the CDR3 reads CASSMSPPRASGGTGELFF. CDR3 sequence (DNA): TGTGCCAGTAGTATGTCCCCCCCCCGGGCTAGCGGGGGCACCGGGGAGCTGTTTTTT.

This chain's CDR3 is CASSFSGSNQPQHF. The CDR3 region has the DNA TGTGCCAGCAGTTTTTCAGGGAGCAATCAGCCCCAGCATTTT. The genes are TRBV27 and TRBJ1-5; possible D gene TRBD1, 5 bases. The CDR3 spans 14 residues. Germline CDR1 MNHEY, CDR2 SMNVEV (reference sequence). The germline V and J ends were trimmed by 3 bases and 1 base, with 7 bases remaining between them.

The chain joins TRBV6-1 to TRBJ1-3, with TRBD1 identical over 8 bases. The J segment lost 13 bases and the V segment lost 8 bases, leaving 10 bases of the junction unmatched. Germline CDR1 MNHNS, CDR2 SASEGT. The CDR3 is 12 amino acids. DNA of the CDR3: TGTGCCAGCGGTCCCGGGACAGGAGGTATATATTTT. Translated: CASGPGTGGIYF.

The J gene is TRBJ2-1, the V gene TRBV4-3; TRBD2 agrees at 8 bases. Germline V gene lookup returns CDR1 LGHNA and CDR2 YSLEER. The CDR3 length is 17 residues. Germline trimming cut 2 bases from V and 1 base from J; bases unmatched to any gene: 7. The CDR3 DNA sequence: TGCGCCAGCAGCCAATCTTGGACTAGCCCATCCTACAATGAGCAGTTCTTC. Protein product: CASSQSWTSPSYNEQFF.